Listed below are T cell receptor beta chains from one sample, sequenced in a study of cytomegalovirus exposure and HLA in healthy donors. Clones were sequenced by immunoSEQ multiplex PCR, and TCRdb holds only the in-frame ones, with some missing. The table shows about 240,000 clones, with over 80% occurring only once. Sequencing was done on a sample of PBMCs. The source is a woman aged 40 to 50 in good health and CMV-seropositive. CDR3s include the opening cysteine and the closing phenylalanine or tryptophan. The order of the fields is D gene, clone size, V gene, J gene, CDR3 DNA, CDR3 protein. A D gene is named only where the DNA matches it firmly. The listing skips clone size in some rows; elsewhere it reads once, few, many or a size class.

d_gene: TRBD1
abundance: few
v_gene: TRBV6-4
j_gene: TRBJ1-1
CDR3nt: TGTGCCAGCAGTGACTCTTTCTCCGGCCGGGACAGAGCTTTCTTT
CDR3aa: CASSDSFSGRDRAFF

d_gene: .
abundance: few
v_gene: TRBV6-6
j_gene: TRBJ2-2
CDR3nt: TGTGCCAGCAGTTACTCGACAGGCTTAAGAACCGGGGAGCTGTTTTTT
CDR3aa: CASSYSTGLRTGELFF

d_gene: TRBD1
abundance: once
v_gene: TRBV4-1
j_gene: TRBJ2-3
CDR3nt: TGCGCCAGCAGCCAAGATCGGCAGGGGGGCACAGATACGCAGTATTTT
CDR3aa: CASSQDRQGGTDTQYF

d_gene: TRBD1
abundance: .
v_gene: TRBV9
j_gene: TRBJ1-2
CDR3nt: TGTGCCAGCAGTGCCACAGGGGGCCGTGGCTATGGCTACACCTTC
CDR3aa: CASSATGGRGYGYTF

d_gene: .
abundance: .
v_gene: TRBV4-1
j_gene: TRBJ2-1
CDR3nt: TGCGCCAGCAGCCAGGTGAGAGGGGGTTACAATGAGCAGTTCTTC
CDR3aa: CASSQVRGGYNEQFF

d_gene: .
abundance: .
v_gene: TRBV30
j_gene: TRBJ1-1
CDR3nt: TGTGCCTGGAAGACAGTAGAAGCTTTCTTT
CDR3aa: CAWKTVEAFF

d_gene: TRBD1
abundance: .
v_gene: TRBV29-1
j_gene: TRBJ1-1
CDR3nt: TGCAGCGTTGGGGGACAGGGCCTCACTGAAGCTTTCTTT
CDR3aa: CSVGGQGLTEAFF

d_gene: TRBD2
abundance: once
v_gene: TRBV4-2
j_gene: TRBJ2-7
CDR3nt: TGTGCCAGCAGCCAAGATAGGCTAGCGGGAACCTACGAGCAGTACTTC
CDR3aa: CASSQDRLAGTYEQYF

d_gene: .
abundance: few
v_gene: TRBV27
j_gene: TRBJ2-7
CDR3nt: TGTGCCAGCAGCTATTCCGGGGGTAGCGGCGAGCAGTACTTC
CDR3aa: CASSYSGGSGEQYF

d_gene: TRBD2
abundance: .
v_gene: TRBV30
j_gene: TRBJ2-5
CDR3nt: TGTGCCTGGAGTGTAGCGTATGGGGGGGGGCAAGAGACCCAGTACTTC
CDR3aa: CAWSVAYGGGQETQYF

d_gene: .
abundance: .
v_gene: TRBV5-1
j_gene: TRBJ2-7
CDR3nt: TGCGCCAGCAGCTTGGACGGCTCCTACGAGCAGTACTTC
CDR3aa: CASSLDGSYEQYF

d_gene: .
abundance: .
v_gene: TRBV2
j_gene: TRBJ1-1
CDR3nt: TGTGCCAGCAGTGAACGTTTGAACACTGAAGCTTTCTTT
CDR3aa: CASSERLNTEAFF

d_gene: TRBD2
abundance: .
v_gene: TRBV4-2
j_gene: TRBJ2-4
CDR3nt: TGTGCCAGCAGCCAAGGGACTAGCGGCGAGTTAGGCAAAAACATTCAGTACTTC
CDR3aa: CASSQGTSGELGKNIQYF

d_gene: TRBD1
abundance: once
v_gene: TRBV19
j_gene: TRBJ2-7
CDR3nt: TGTGCCAGTCAGGTGGCTGGGACAGGGAACTACGAGCAGTACTTC
CDR3aa: CASQVAGTGNYEQYF

d_gene: .
abundance: .
v_gene: TRBV5-4
j_gene: TRBJ2-7
CDR3nt: TGTGCCAGCAGCACCCGGGACACCTCCTACGAGCAGTACTTC
CDR3aa: CASSTRDTSYEQYF

d_gene: TRBD2
abundance: .
v_gene: TRBV29-1
j_gene: TRBJ2-4
CDR3nt: TGCAGCGTTGAAAGTCTTGGCGGGAGACTAAAAAACATTCAGTACTTC
CDR3aa: CSVESLGGRLKNIQYF

d_gene: TRBD2
abundance: .
v_gene: TRBV19
j_gene: TRBJ2-2
CDR3nt: TGTGCCAGTCATAGCGGGAGAGGGAACACCGGGGAGCTGTTTTTT
CDR3aa: CASHSGRGNTGELFF

d_gene: TRBD1
abundance: .
v_gene: TRBV7-2
j_gene: TRBJ1-5
CDR3nt: TGTGCCAGCAGCGCAGGGGGCGGACAGCCCCAGCATTTT
CDR3aa: CASSAGGGQPQHF

d_gene: .
abundance: .
v_gene: TRBV19
j_gene: TRBJ1-1
CDR3nt: TGTGCCAGTAGTATACAGGGAAACACTGAAGCTTTCTTT
CDR3aa: CASSIQGNTEAFF

d_gene: .
abundance: .
v_gene: TRBV10-1
j_gene: TRBJ1-5
CDR3nt: TGCGCCACTGGGGTTGGTACGGACAGAACCAATCAGCCCCAGCATTTT
CDR3aa: CATGVGTDRTNQPQHF

d_gene: .
abundance: .
v_gene: TRBV11-1
j_gene: TRBJ1-2
CDR3nt: TGTGCCAGCCGCTCCGGAGGCTCTGGCTACACCTTC
CDR3aa: CASRSGGSGYTF

d_gene: TRBD2
abundance: .
v_gene: TRBV6-6
j_gene: TRBJ2-3
CDR3nt: TGTGCCAGCACATCACGGGGAGGGAGGGATACGCAGTATTTT
CDR3aa: CASTSRGGRDTQYF

d_gene: TRBD2
abundance: .
v_gene: TRBV7-8
j_gene: TRBJ2-3
CDR3nt: TGTGCCAGCAGCTTAGCACGGGGGGGCACAGATACGCAGTATTTT
CDR3aa: CASSLARGGTDTQYF

d_gene: TRBD2
abundance: .
v_gene: TRBV2
j_gene: TRBJ2-1
CDR3nt: TGTGCCAGCGAGTCCGGGACTAGCGGCATCAATGAGCAGTTCTTC
CDR3aa: CASESGTSGINEQFF

d_gene: TRBD1
abundance: .
v_gene: TRBV30
j_gene: TRBJ1-3
CDR3nt: TGTGCCTGGAGTGTACCCCTATTCCTTCCAACAGGGGGGGATGGAAACACCATATATTTT
CDR3aa: CAWSVPLFLPTGGDGNTIYF

d_gene: .
abundance: .
v_gene: TRBV5-1
j_gene: TRBJ1-2
CDR3nt: TGCGCCAGCAGCCTTCCCCGGGCCACGGGGGATGGCTACACCTTC
CDR3aa: CASSLPRATGDGYTF

d_gene: TRBD2
abundance: .
v_gene: TRBV30
j_gene: TRBJ2-7
CDR3nt: TGTGCCTGGGAGCGGGGGGGATATTACGAGCAGTACTTC
CDR3aa: CAWERGGYYEQYF

d_gene: .
abundance: .
v_gene: TRBV12-5
j_gene: TRBJ1-3
CDR3nt: TGTGCTAGTGGTTTGCCGTACCCCGCCAGTGGAAACACCATATATTTT
CDR3aa: CASGLPYPASGNTIYF

d_gene: .
abundance: .
v_gene: TRBV14
j_gene: TRBJ2-1
CDR3nt: TGTGCCAGCAGCCTCGGACTGAGCTCCTACAATGAGCAGTTCTTC
CDR3aa: CASSLGLSSYNEQFF

d_gene: .
abundance: .
v_gene: TRBV6-5
j_gene: TRBJ1-5
CDR3nt: TGTGCCAGCAGGGACAGCCTTAGCAATCAGCCCCAGCATTTT
CDR3aa: CASRDSLSNQPQHF

d_gene: .
abundance: .
v_gene: TRBV7-2
j_gene: TRBJ1-2
CDR3nt: TGTGCCAGCAGCTTAGCCTACAGAATCTATGGCTACACCTTC
CDR3aa: CASSLAYRIYGYTF

d_gene: .
abundance: .
v_gene: TRBV11-3
j_gene: TRBJ2-2
CDR3nt: TGTGCCAGCAGCTTAGTTTTCGACAGTTTGAACACCGGGGAGCTGTTTTTT
CDR3aa: CASSLVFDSLNTGELFF

d_gene: TRBD1
abundance: .
v_gene: TRBV5-8
j_gene: TRBJ2-7
CDR3nt: TGTGCCAGCAGCTTGCCCGGACAGGGCTCGTCCTACGAGCAGTACTTC
CDR3aa: CASSLPGQGSSYEQYF

d_gene: .
abundance: .
v_gene: TRBV30
j_gene: TRBJ2-7
CDR3nt: TGTGCCTGGAGGAAAGGAGGGGCGGGTTACGAGCAGTACTTC
CDR3aa: CAWRKGGAGYEQYF

d_gene: TRBD2
abundance: .
v_gene: TRBV5-1
j_gene: TRBJ2-1
CDR3nt: TGCGCCAGCAGCCCGGGCTATGGACTAGCGGGTTACAATGAGCAGTTCTTC
CDR3aa: CASSPGYGLAGYNEQFF

d_gene: TRBD1
abundance: .
v_gene: TRBV29-1
j_gene: TRBJ2-3
CDR3nt: TGCAGCGTTGAAGGGACAGGGCCCGCAGATACGCAGTATTTT
CDR3aa: CSVEGTGPADTQYF

d_gene: TRBD2
abundance: .
v_gene: TRBV7-9
j_gene: TRBJ2-1
CDR3nt: TGTGCCAGCAGCTTAACAGCGGGGCTATACAATGAGCAGTTCTTC
CDR3aa: CASSLTAGLYNEQFF

d_gene: TRBD2
abundance: .
v_gene: TRBV5-4
j_gene: TRBJ2-3
CDR3nt: TGTGCCAGCAGTTCTCCGGGACTAGCGTCTAGCACAGATACGCAGTATTTT
CDR3aa: CASSSPGLASSTDTQYF

d_gene: .
abundance: .
v_gene: TRBV4-1
j_gene: TRBJ1-2
CDR3nt: TGCGCCAGCAGCCAAACAACAGGGCGCTATGGCTACACCTTC
CDR3aa: CASSQTTGRYGYTF

d_gene: .
abundance: .
v_gene: TRBV7-2
j_gene: TRBJ2-2
CDR3nt: TGTGCCAGCAGCTTAAGGCGCGGGTTGAACAGGGAGCTGTTTTTT
CDR3aa: CASSLRRGLNRELFF

d_gene: TRBD1
abundance: few
v_gene: TRBV9
j_gene: TRBJ1-2
CDR3nt: TGTGCCAGCAGCGATCACCTCGGGACAGGTGGCTACACCTTC
CDR3aa: CASSDHLGTGGYTF

d_gene: .
abundance: .
v_gene: TRBV13
j_gene: TRBJ1-4
CDR3nt: TGTGCCAGCAGCTTCAGGGATGGGCGTGAAAAACTGTTTTTT
CDR3aa: CASSFRDGREKLFF